Shown below are 27 T cell receptor beta chains from a single sample sequenced in a study of blood T cell repertoires in COVID-19. This table comes from immunoSEQ multiplex PCR, and its TCRdb copy is limited to in-frame clones, with some not included. The table includes roughly 150,000 clones, approximately 79% detected once. Sample: PBMCs or T cells enriched from blood (not recorded which). These receptors all stem from a woman between 65 and 79 years old in a cohort exposed to, infected with or recovered from COVID-19 (not recorded which).

The chain uses TRBV28 and TRBJ2-2, with 7 positions matching TRBD1. The CDR3 is 15 amino acids. Germline assignment: CDR1 MDHEN and CDR2 SYDVKM. V shed 8 bases and J 4 bases; nucleotides not matched to a gene: 10. Written as DNA, the CDR3 is TGTGCCAGCGGATCGACAGGGCATCTCACCGGGGAGCTGTTTTTT. Its translation: CASGSTGHLTGELFF.

This clone was seen a handful of times. This chain links TRBV6-5 with TRBJ1-3, with D tentatively TRBD1 (5 bases). Germline V gene data show CDR1 as MNHEY and CDR2 as SVGAGI. The V and J ends lost 7 bases and 2 bases respectively, with 12 bases between them. The CDR3 is 14 amino acids. CDR3 in amino acids: CASKRGVAGNTIYF. CDR3 in DNA: TGTGCCAGCAAAAGGGGTGTAGCTGGAAACACCATATATTTT.

The rearrangement uses TRBV29-1 and TRBJ2-3; no clear D. V was clipped by 3 bases and J by 6 bases, with 10 bases between them. The CDR3 consists of 12 residues. CDR1 and CDR2 (germline): SQVTM, ANQGSEA. The CDR3 nucleotides are TGCAGCGTTGAGTCGTCTTCGGATACGCAGTATTTT. Translating it yields CSVESSSDTQYF.

This chain joins TRBV4-1 and TRBJ1-6, with unresolved D. This CDR3 comprises 16 residues. From germline, CDR1 is MGHRA and CDR2 YSYEKL. Trimming shortened V by 0 bases and J by 8 bases, and 14 bases separated the two germline ends. CDR3 loop: CASSQEWAAGHSPLHF. The CDR3 DNA reads as TGCGCCAGCAGCCAAGAATGGGCGGCGGGTCATTCACCCCTCCACTTT.

CDR3 coding DNA: TGTGCCAGCAGCTTTGCCAGGGTTGATGGCTACACCTTC. This encodes CASSFARVDGYTF. The rearrangement uses TRBV7-2 and TRBJ1-2, with D perhaps TRBD1 (5 bases). V gave up 3 bases and J gave up 6 bases, with 11 bases separating them. Germline V gives CDR1 SGHTA, CDR2 FQGNSA. The CDR3 is made up of 13 amino acids.

The J gene is TRBJ2-7, the V gene TRBV2; perhaps TRBD1 as D (5 bases). V was shortened by 5 bases and J by 3 bases, with 14 bases between the two germline ends. Germline lookup yields CDR1 SNHLY and CDR2 FYNNEI. This CDR3 comprises 14 residues. The CDR3 DNA is TGTGCCAGCAGTCCCTATCGCGACAGCTACGAGCAGTACTTC. Protein: CASSPYRDSYEQYF.

This clone came up a few times. This chain links TRBV3-1 (or the pseudogene TRBV3-2) with TRBJ1-3, with D perhaps TRBD1 (5 bases). Germline CDR1 LGHDT, CDR2 YNNKEL (reference sequence). The CDR3 is 15 amino acids. V was shortened by 7 bases and J by 0 bases, with 13 bases between the two germline ends. The CDR3 DNA sequence: TGTGCCAGCACGCCCGGGACTGACTCTGGAAACACCATATATTTT. Its protein product is CASTPGTDSGNTIYF.

The count of this clone is one. V usage is TRBV19 and J usage is TRBJ2-1, with unresolved D. Per germline, CDR1 LNHDA and CDR2 SQIVND (reference sequence). The CDR3 has 13 amino acids. Deletions cut 1 base from V and 6 bases from J, with 7 bases between. CDR3 sequence (DNA): TGTGCCAGTAGTATAGGACTCTTCAATGAGCAGTTCTTC. Encoded protein: CASSIGLFNEQFF.

The chain couples TRBV5-5 to TRBJ2-7, with a possible D match to TRBD2 (5 bases). Germline V lookup: CDR1 SGHKS, CDR2 YYEKEE (reference sequence). This CDR3 spans 14 amino acids. The V end was cut by 0 bases, the J end by 7 bases, with 14 bases between. CDR3 in amino acids: CASSLVSGSGEQYF. CDR3 coding DNA: TGTGCCAGCAGCTTGGTGTCCGGATCGGGGGAGCAGTACTTC.

This rearrangement joins TRBV28 to TRBJ1-2; D ambiguous. CDR1 and CDR2 from the germline V gene are MDHEN and SYDVKM. The CDR3 runs to 11 residues. With 3 bases removed from V and 4 bases from J, the gap between germline ends came to 3 bases. This CDR3 is CASSLSYGYTF. Here the CDR3 DNA reads TGTGCCAGCAGTTTGAGCTATGGCTACACCTTC.

The CDR3 loop reads CASSATSGGTQYF. CDR3 DNA sequence: TGTGCCAGCAGTGCTACTAGCGGGGGGACCCAGTACTTC. This chain uses TRBV12-3 or TRBV12-4 with TRBJ2-5; 11 bases match TRBD2. The CDR3 runs 13 residues. With 5 bases clipped from V and 7 bases from J, the junction kept 3 bases outside the gene matches.

J is TRBJ2-1 and V is TRBV7-2, with D uncertain. V was shortened by 5 bases and J by 3 bases, with 5 bases between the two germline ends. The CDR3 covers 12 residues. CDR1 is SGHTA and CDR2 is FQGNSA in the germline V gene. Here the CDR3 reads CASSRVYNEQFF. The CDR3 nucleotides are TGTGCCAGCAGCCGGGTCTACAATGAGCAGTTCTTC.

This clone showed up just a few times. CDR3 amino acids: CASSLQGAINNEQFF. CDR3 DNA sequence: TGTGCCAGCAGCCTACAGGGGGCGATCAACAATGAGCAGTTCTTC. J is TRBJ2-1 and V is TRBV7-9, with 9 bases identical to TRBD1. Trimming took 5 bases from V and 5 from J; bases not matched to a gene: 7. This CDR3 is built from 15 residues. The germline V gene has CDR1 SEHNR and CDR2 FQNEAQ (reference sequence).

This chain joins TRBV9 and TRBJ2-1, with 13 nucleotides matching TRBD2. Unmatched junction bases numbered 6, after V lost 0 bases and J lost 6 bases. The CDR3 sequence is 17 residues long. Per the germline V gene, CDR1 is SGDLS and CDR2 is YYNGEE. CDR3 nucleotides: TGTGCCAGCAGCGTAGTTGCAAGGACTAGCGGGAGCAATGAGCAGTTCTTC. This translates into CASSVVARTSGSNEQFF.

This clone was seen once. J is TRBJ2-1 and V is TRBV11-3; D is undetermined. Germline V gives CDR1 SGHNT, CDR2 YENEEA. This CDR3 spans 14 amino acids. The V and J ends lost 4 bases and 7 bases respectively, with 14 bases between them. The CDR3 nucleotides are TGTGCCAGCAGCTCCTGGAGCGAGCGAAATGAGCAGTTCTTC. Translating gives CASSSWSERNEQFF.

The chain carries TRBV18 and TRBJ2-5, with TRBD1 matching over 8 bases. J was trimmed by 2 bases and V by 3 bases; bases with no gene match: 5. Per the germline V gene, CDR1 is KGHSH and CDR2 is LQKENI. CDR3 size: 15 residues. In DNA form, the CDR3 reads TGTGCCAGCTCACCGAGGACAGGGTCTCAAGAGACCCAGTACTTC. Translated: CASSPRTGSQETQYF.

The J gene is TRBJ2-7, the V gene TRBV19; TRBD2 aligns across 14 bases. Germline values: CDR1 LNHDA, CDR2 SQIVND (reference sequence). The junction had 7 bases not matched to a gene; V was cut back by 2 bases and J by 4 bases. The CDR3 runs 17 residues. This CDR3 is CASSISGTSGSTYEQYF. The CDR3 nucleotides are TGTGCCAGTAGTATATCGGGGACTAGCGGGAGTACGTACGAGCAGTACTTC. The variable domain in full, with the rest retrieved from reference TRBV19 and TRBJ2-7, is DGGITQSPKYLFRKEGQNVTLSCEQNLNHDAMYWYRQDPGQGLRLIYYSQIVNDFQKGDIAEGYSVSREKKESFPLTVTSAQKNPTAFYLCASSISGTSGSTYEQYFGPGTRLTVT.

The chain is built from TRBV7-9 and TRBJ2-5, with D possibly matching TRBD1 (5 bases). This CDR3 is 13 amino acids long. Germline assignment: CDR1 SEHNR and CDR2 FQNEAQ (reference sequence). The V end was cut by 4 bases, the J end by 4 bases, with 10 bases between. DNA for the CDR3: TGTGCCAGCAGCTGGCAGGGATCAGAGACCCAGTACTTC. Residues: CASSWQGSETQYF.

J is TRBJ2-3 and V is TRBV7-2; 9 nucleotides agree with TRBD2. The V segment lost 5 bases and the J segment 11 bases; nucleotides outside the gene matches: 11. Germline lookup yields CDR1 SGHTA and CDR2 FQGNSA. The CDR3 covers 14 residues. CDR3 protein: CASSSTTSGFQQYF. In DNA form, the CDR3 reads TGTGCCAGCAGCAGCACCACTAGCGGGTTCCAGCAGTATTTT.

The chain couples TRBV7-2 to TRBJ2-7, with D possibly matching TRBD2 (5 bases). With 2 bases removed from V and 6 bases from J, the gap between germline ends came to 11 bases. Per germline, CDR1 SGHTA and CDR2 FQGNSA. This CDR3 has 13 amino acids. The CDR3 loop reads CASSLYRGSEQYF. Here the CDR3 DNA reads TGTGCCAGCAGCTTATATCGGGGTAGCGAGCAGTACTTC.

The gene calls are TRBV10-3 and TRBJ1-2; 7 bases map to TRBD1. The V gene end was trimmed by 6 bases and the J gene end by 4 bases; junction bases not matched to a gene: 2. The V gene's germline CDR1 is ENHRY and CDR2 SYGVKD. This CDR3 spans 12 amino acids. The CDR3 DNA reads as TGTGCCATCAGGGCAGGGGGCTATGGCTACACCTTC. This codes for CAIRAGGYGYTF.

This rearrangement joins TRBV21-1 to TRBJ2-7; TRBD2, the table's D call, was not compared with the DNA. TRBV21-1 is designated a pseudogene. This CDR3 is built from 22 residues. The chain's CDR3 is CASSNYPTLAEVELIGSYEQYF. CDR3 nucleotides: TGTGCCAGCAGCAATTACCCTACCCTAGCGGAAGTTGAGCTTATTGGCTCCTACGAGCAGTACTTC.

The chain is built from TRBV28 and TRBJ1-3, with D perhaps matching TRBD1 (5 bases). V was cut by 4 bases and J by 7 bases, with 8 bases left in between. CDR3 length: 12 residues. Looked up from germline, CDR1 is MDHEN and CDR2 is SYDVKM. CDR3 DNA: TGTGCCAGCAGTTCAGGGAGGAACACCATATATTTT. It codes for CASSSGRNTIYF.

V is TRBV28 and J is TRBJ1-2, with D unresolved. V lost 2 bases and J lost 4, with 14 bases in between. This CDR3 is built from 15 residues. Germline lookup yields CDR1 MDHEN and CDR2 SYDVKM. As DNA, the CDR3 is TGTGCCAGCAGTTTAGCTCAGGTCGCGCCCTATGGCTACACCTTC. Its protein product is CASSLAQVAPYGYTF.

The gene calls are TRBV7-8 and TRBJ2-5, with 8 bases matching TRBD1. The CDR3 is made up of 15 amino acids. With 5 bases clipped from V and 5 bases from J, the junction kept 10 bases outside the gene matches. The V gene's germline CDR1 is SGHVS and CDR2 FQNEAQ. As DNA, the CDR3 is TGTGCCAGCAGCCACGACAGGGGAATAGGGGAGACCCAGTACTTC. Encoded protein: CASSHDRGIGETQYF.

The gene calls are TRBV18 and TRBJ2-1; 14 nucleotides match TRBD2. Germline V CDR1 and CDR2: KGHSH, LQKENI. V lost 3 bases, J lost 9 bases, and 7 bases stayed unmatched. The CDR3 is 16 amino acids. The CDR3 bases are TGTGCCAGCTCACCCGACGGACTAGCGGGGGGTACTGAGCAGTTCTTC. Translation: CASSPDGLAGGTEQFF.

The V call is TRBV6-6, the J call TRBJ2-7, with D tentatively TRBD2 (5 bases). Trimming pared 5 bases from V and 0 bases from J, leaving 14 bases between. The CDR3 contains 15 residues. Germline lookup yields CDR1 MNHNY and CDR2 SVGAGI (reference sequence). CDR3 nucleotide sequence: TGTGCCAGCAGTCCTCCCCCCGACTACTCCTACGAGCAGTACTTC. It translates to CASSPPPDYSYEQYF.